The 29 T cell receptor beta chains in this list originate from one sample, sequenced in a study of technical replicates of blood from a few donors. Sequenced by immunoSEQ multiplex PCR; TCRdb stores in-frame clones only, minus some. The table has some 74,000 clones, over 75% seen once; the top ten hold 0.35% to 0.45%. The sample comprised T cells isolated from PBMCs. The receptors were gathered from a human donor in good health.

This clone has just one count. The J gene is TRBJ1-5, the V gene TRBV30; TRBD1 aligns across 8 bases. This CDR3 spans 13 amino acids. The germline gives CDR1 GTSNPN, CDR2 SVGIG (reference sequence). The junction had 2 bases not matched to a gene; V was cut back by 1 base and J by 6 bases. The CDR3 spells CAWSAGGLQPQHF. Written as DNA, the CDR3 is TGTGCCTGGAGTGCAGGGGGCCTTCAGCCCCAGCATTTT.

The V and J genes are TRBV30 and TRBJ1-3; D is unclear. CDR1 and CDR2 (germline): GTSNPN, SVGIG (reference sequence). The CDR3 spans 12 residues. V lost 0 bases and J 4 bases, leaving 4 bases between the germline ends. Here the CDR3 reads CAWSVLGNTIYF. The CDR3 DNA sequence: TGTGCCTGGAGTGTACTAGGAAACACCATATATTTT.

The CDR3: CASSIIAGASTGELFF. The CDR3 bases are TGTGCCAGCAGTATAATAGCGGGAGCTAGCACCGGGGAGCTGTTTTTT. The chain employs TRBV2 and TRBJ2-2, with 9 bases fitting TRBD2. Germline V lookup: CDR1 SNHLY, CDR2 FYNNEI. The V segment lost 5 bases and the J segment 4 bases; nucleotides outside the gene matches: 8. This CDR3 is built from 16 residues. The full variable domain, completed using reference TRBV2 and TRBJ2-2, is EPEVTQTPSHQVTQMGQEVILRCVPISNHLYFYWYRQILGQKVEFLVSFYNNEISEKSEIFDDQFSVERPDGSNFTLKIRSTKLEDSAMYFCASSIIAGASTGELFFGEGSRLTVL.

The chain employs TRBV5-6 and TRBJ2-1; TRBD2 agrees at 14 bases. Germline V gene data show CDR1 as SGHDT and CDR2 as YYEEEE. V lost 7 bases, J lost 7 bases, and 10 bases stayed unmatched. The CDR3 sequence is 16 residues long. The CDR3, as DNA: TGTGCCAGCTCCCCTTTACGACTAGCGGGAGGGAATGAGCAGTTCTTC. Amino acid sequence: CASSPLRLAGGNEQFF.

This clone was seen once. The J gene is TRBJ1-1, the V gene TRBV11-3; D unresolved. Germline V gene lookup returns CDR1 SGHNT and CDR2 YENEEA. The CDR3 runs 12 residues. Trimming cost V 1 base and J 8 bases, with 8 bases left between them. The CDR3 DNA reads TGTGCCAGCAGCTTAGTAGTGTACGAAGCTTTCTTT. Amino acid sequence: CASSLVVYEAFF.

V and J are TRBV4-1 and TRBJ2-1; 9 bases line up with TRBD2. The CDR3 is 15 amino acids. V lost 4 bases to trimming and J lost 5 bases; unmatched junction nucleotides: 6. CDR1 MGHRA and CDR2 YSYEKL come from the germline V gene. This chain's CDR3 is CASSPETSGHNEQFF. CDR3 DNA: TGCGCCAGCAGCCCTGAGACTAGCGGACACAATGAGCAGTTCTTC.

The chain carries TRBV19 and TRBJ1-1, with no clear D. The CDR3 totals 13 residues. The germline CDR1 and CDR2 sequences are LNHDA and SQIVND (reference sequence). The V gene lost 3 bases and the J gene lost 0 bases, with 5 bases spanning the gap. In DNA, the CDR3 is TGTGCCAGTAGTATGAGTATGAACACTGAAGCTTTCTTT. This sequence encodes CASSMSMNTEAFF.

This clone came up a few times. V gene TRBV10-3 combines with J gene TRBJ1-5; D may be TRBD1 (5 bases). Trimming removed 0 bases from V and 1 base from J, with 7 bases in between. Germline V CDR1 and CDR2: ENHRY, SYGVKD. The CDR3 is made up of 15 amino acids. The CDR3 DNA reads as TGTGCCATCAGTGAGTCTGGGGCGAGCAATCAGCCCCAGCATTTT. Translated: CAISESGASNQPQHF.

CDR3 protein: CASSISGQGAYEQYF. The CDR3 region has the DNA TGTGCCAGCAGCATATCGGGACAGGGGGCCTACGAGCAGTACTTC. The chain is built from TRBV13 and TRBJ2-7, with 11 bases aligning to TRBD1. Germline CDR1 reads PRHDT; CDR2 reads FYEKMQ (reference sequence). This CDR3 spans 15 amino acids. V lost 5 bases, J lost 2 bases, and 5 bases stayed unmatched. The full variable domain, in which reference TRBV13 and TRBJ2-7 provide the parts outside the CDR3, is AAGVIQSPRHLIKEKRETATLKCYPIPRHDTVYWYQQGPGQDPQFLISFYEKMQSDKGSIPDRFSAQQFSDYHSELNMSSLELGDSALYFCASSISGQGAYEQYFGPGTRLTVT.

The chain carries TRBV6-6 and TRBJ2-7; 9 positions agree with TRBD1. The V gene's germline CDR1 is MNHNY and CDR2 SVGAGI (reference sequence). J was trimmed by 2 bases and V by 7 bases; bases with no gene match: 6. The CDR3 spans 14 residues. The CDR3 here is CASTLRQGAYEQYF. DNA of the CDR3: TGTGCCAGCACCCTAAGACAGGGGGCCTACGAGCAGTACTTC.

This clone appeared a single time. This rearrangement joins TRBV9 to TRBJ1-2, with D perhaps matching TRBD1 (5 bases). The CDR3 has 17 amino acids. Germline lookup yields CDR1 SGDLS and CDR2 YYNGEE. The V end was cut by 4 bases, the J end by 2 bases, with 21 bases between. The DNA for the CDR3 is TGTGCCAGCAGCCCCCGCAGGGCGATTAGCCACAACTATGGCTACACCTTC. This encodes CASSPRRAISHNYGYTF. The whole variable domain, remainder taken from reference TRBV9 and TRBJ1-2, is DSGVTQTPKHLITATGQRVTLRCSPRSGDLSVYWYQQSLDQGLQFLIQYYNGEERAKGNILERFSAQQFPDLHSELNLSSLELGDSALYFCASSPRRAISHNYGYTFGSGTRLTVV.

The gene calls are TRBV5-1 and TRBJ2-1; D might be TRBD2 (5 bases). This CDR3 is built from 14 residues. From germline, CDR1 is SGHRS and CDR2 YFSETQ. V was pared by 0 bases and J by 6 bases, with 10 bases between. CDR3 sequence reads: CASSLASEVNEQFF. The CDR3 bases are TGCGCCAGCAGCTTGGCCTCGGAGGTCAATGAGCAGTTCTTC.

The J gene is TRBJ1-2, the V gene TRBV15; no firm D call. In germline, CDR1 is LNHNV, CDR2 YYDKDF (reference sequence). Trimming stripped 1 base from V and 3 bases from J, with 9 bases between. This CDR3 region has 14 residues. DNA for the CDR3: TGTGCCACCAGCAGAGGGGGAGGCGACTATGGCTACACCTTC. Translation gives CATSRGGGDYGYTF. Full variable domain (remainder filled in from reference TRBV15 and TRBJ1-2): DAMVIQNPRYQVTQFGKPVTLSCSQTLNHNVMYWYQQKSSQAPKLLFHYYDKDFNNEADTPDNFQSRRPNTSFCFLDIRSPGLGDTAMYLCATSRGGGDYGYTFGSGTRLTVV.

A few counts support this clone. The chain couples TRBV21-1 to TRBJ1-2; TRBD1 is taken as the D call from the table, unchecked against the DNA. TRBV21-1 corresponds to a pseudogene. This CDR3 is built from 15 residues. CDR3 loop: CASSNPCHRGHGYTF. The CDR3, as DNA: TGTGCCAGCAGCAACCCTTGCCACAGGGGACATGGCTACACCTTC.

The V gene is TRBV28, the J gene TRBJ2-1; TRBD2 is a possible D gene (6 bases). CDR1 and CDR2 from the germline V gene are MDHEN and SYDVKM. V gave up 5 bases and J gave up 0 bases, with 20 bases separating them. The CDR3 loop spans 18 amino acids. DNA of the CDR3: TGTGCCAGCAGTATCATCGTACTAGCTCCAAGCTCCTACAATGAGCAGTTCTTC. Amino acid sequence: CASSIIVLAPSSYNEQFF.

The CDR3 protein is CASSFFGQGYVEQYF. The CDR3 coding sequence is TGTGCCAGCAGCTTCTTTGGACAGGGGTATGTCGAGCAGTACTTC. This chain connects TRBV5-4 to TRBJ2-7; 9 bases line up with TRBD1. Trimming removed 2 bases from V and 6 bases from J; junction bases left unmatched: 9. The germline gives CDR1 SGHNT, CDR2 YYREEE (reference sequence). The CDR3 totals 15 residues.

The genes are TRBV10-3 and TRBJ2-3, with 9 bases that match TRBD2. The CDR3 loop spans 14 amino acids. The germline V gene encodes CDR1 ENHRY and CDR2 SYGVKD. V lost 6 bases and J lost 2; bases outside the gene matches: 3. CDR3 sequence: CAISLAGSTDTQYF. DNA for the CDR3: TGTGCCATCAGCCTAGCGGGGTCCACAGATACGCAGTATTTT.

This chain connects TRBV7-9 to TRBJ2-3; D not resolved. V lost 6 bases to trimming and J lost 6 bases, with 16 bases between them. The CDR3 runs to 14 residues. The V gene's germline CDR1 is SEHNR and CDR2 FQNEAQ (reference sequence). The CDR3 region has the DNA TGTGCCAGCAGATATGCACCAGCGTCGGATACGCAGTATTTT. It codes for CASRYAPASDTQYF.

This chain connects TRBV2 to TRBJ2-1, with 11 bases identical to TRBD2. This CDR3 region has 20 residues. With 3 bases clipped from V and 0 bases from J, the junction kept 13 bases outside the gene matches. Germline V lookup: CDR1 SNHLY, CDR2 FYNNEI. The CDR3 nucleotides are TGTGCCAGCAGTGATCATCAGGGACTAGCGGTTCCTTTCTCCTACAATGAGCAGTTCTTC. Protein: CASSDHQGLAVPFSYNEQFF. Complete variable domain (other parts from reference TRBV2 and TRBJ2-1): EPEVTQTPSHQVTQMGQEVILRCVPISNHLYFYWYRQILGQKVEFLVSFYNNEISEKSEIFDDQFSVERPDGSNFTLKIRSTKLEDSAMYFCASSDHQGLAVPFSYNEQFFGPGTRLTVL.

CDR3 sequence reads: CASKEDLYNEQFF. CDR3 sequence (DNA): TGCGCCAGCAAGGAGGACCTCTACAATGAGCAGTTCTTC. The chain couples TRBV5-1 to TRBJ2-1; tentatively, D is TRBD2 (5 bases). Germline values: CDR1 SGHRS, CDR2 YFSETQ. The CDR3 totals 13 residues. Trimming pared 6 bases from V and 3 bases from J, leaving 10 bases between.

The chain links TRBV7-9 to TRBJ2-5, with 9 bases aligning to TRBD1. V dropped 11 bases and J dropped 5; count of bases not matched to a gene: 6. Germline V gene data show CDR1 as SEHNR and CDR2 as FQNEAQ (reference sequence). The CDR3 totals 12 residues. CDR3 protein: CACGTGRETQYF. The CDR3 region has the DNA TGTGCCTGCGGGACAGGGAGGGAGACCCAGTACTTC.

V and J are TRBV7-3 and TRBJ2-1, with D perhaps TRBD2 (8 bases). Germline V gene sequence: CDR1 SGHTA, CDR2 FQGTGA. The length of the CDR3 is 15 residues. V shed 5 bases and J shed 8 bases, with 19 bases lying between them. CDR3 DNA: TGTGCCAGCAGCGCAGGGGGACTAGAAAGCGATGAGCAGTTCTTC. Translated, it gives CASSAGGLESDEQFF.

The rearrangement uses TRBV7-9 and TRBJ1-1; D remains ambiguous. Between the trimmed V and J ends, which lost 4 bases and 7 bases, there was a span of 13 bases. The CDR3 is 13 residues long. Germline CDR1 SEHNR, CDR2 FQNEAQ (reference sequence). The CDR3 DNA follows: TGTGCCAGCAGCTCCGTACACGTTAATGAAGCTTTCTTT. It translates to CASSSVHVNEAFF.

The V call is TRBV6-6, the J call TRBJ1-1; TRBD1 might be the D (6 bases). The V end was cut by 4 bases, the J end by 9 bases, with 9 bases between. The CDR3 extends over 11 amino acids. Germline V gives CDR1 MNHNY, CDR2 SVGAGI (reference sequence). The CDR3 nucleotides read TGTGCCAGCAGTTCAGGGGAAAAAGCTTTCTTT. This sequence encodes CASSSGEKAFF.

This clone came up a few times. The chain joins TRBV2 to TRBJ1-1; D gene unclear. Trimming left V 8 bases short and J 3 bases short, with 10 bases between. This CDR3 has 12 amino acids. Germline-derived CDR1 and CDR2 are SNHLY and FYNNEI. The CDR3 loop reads CASLSDYTEAFF. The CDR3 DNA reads TGTGCCAGCCTGTCGGACTACACTGAAGCTTTCTTT.

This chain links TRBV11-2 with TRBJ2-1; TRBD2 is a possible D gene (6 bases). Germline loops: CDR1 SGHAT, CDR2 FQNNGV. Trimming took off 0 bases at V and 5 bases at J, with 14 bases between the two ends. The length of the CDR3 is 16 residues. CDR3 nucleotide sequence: TGTGCCAGCAGCTTAGATCTCGGAGGGTCCCACAATGAGCAGTTCTTC. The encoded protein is CASSLDLGGSHNEQFF.

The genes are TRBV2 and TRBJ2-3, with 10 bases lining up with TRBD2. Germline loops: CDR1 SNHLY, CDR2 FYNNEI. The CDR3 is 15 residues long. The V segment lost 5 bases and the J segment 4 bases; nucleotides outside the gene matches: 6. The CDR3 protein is CASSPAGGISDTQYF. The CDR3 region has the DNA TGTGCCAGCAGTCCAGCGGGAGGGATCTCAGATACGCAGTATTTT.

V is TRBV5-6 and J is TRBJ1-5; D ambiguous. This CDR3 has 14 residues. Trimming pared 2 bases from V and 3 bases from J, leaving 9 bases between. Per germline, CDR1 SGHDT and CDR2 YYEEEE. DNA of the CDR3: TGTGCCAGCAGCTTAAGGCGGGACAATCAGCCCCAGCATTTT. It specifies CASSLRRDNQPQHF.

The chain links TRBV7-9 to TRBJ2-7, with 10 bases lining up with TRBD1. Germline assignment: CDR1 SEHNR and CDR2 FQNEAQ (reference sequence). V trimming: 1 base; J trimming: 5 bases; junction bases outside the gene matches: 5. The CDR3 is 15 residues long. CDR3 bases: TGTGCCAGCAGCTTAGGACGCGGGACAGGGGACGAGCAGTACTTC. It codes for CASSLGRGTGDEQYF.